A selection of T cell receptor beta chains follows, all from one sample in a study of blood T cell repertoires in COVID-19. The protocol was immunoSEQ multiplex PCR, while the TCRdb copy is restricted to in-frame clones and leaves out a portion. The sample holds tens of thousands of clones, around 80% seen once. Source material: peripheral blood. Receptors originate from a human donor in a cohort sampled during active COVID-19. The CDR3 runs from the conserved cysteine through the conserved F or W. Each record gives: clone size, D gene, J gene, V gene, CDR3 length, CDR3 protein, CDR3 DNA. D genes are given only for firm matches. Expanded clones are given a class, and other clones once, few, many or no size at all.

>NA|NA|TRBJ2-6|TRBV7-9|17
CASRGRGPTSGANVLTF
TGTGCCAGCAGAGGTAGGGGTCCAACCTCTGGGGCCAACGTCCTGACTTTC
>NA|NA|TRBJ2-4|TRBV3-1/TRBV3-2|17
CASSPWLRRALPNIQYF
TGTGCCAGCAGCCCGTGGTTGCGCAGGGCCCTCCCAAACATTCAGTACTTC
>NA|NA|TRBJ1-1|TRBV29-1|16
CSVEDVAGRRNTEAFF
TGCAGCGTTGAAGATGTGGCAGGGCGAAGGAACACTGAAGCTTTCTTT
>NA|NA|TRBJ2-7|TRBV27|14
CASSRSEASYEQYF
TGTGCCAGCAGTAGGAGCGAGGCCTCCTACGAGCAGTACTTC
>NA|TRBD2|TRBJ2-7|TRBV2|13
CASRGGTSAEQYF
TGTGCCAGCAGGGGGGGGACTAGCGCTGAGCAGTACTTC
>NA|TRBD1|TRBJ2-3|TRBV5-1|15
CASSTRTGLTDTQYF
TGCGCCAGCAGCACCCGGACAGGGTTAACAGATACGCAGTATTTT
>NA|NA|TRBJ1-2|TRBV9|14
CASSGRSGNYGYTF
TGTGCCAGCAGCGGACGTTCGGGAAACTATGGCTACACCTTC
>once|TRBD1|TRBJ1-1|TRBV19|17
CASIASTGGYMNTEAFF
TGTGCCAGTATTGCCTCTACAGGGGGTTATATGAACACTGAAGCTTTCTTT
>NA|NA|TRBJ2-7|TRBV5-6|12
CASSLTDYEQYF
TGTGCCAGCAGTCTGACTGACTACGAGCAGTACTTC
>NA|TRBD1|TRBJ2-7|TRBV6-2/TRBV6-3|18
CASSPSDRFPLYSYEQYF
TGTGCCAGCAGTCCCTCGGACAGGTTCCCCCTCTACTCCTACGAGCAGTACTTC
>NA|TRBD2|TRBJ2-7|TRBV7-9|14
CASSLLAGVNEQYF
TGTGCCAGCAGCTTACTAGCGGGAGTGAACGAGCAGTACTTC
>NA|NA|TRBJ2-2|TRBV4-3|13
CASSLTNTGELFF
TGCGCCAGCAGCCTCACGAACACCGGGGAGCTGTTTTTT
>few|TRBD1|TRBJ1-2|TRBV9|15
CASSVAPGQNYGYTF
TGTGCCAGCAGCGTAGCCCCGGGACAGAACTATGGCTACACCTTC
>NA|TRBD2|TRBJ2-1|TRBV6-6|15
CASSFTSGGSNEQFF
TGTGCCAGCAGCTTCACTAGCGGGGGGTCCAATGAGCAGTTCTTC
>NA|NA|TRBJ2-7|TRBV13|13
CASSLGQDYEQYF
TGTGCCAGCAGCTTAGGGCAGGACTACGAGCAGTACTTC
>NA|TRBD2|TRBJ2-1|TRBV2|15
CASLITSGSYNEQFF
TGTGCCAGCCTTATAACTAGCGGGAGTTACAATGAGCAGTTCTTC
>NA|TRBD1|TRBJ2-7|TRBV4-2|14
CASSPWDRPYEQYF
TGTGCCAGCAGCCCCTGGGACAGACCCTACGAGCAGTACTTC
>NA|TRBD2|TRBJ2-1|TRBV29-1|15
CSVEGSGSSYNEQFF
TGCAGCGTTGAGGGTAGCGGGAGCTCCTACAATGAGCAGTTCTTC
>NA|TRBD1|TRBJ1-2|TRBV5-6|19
CASILTLELSRDSDYGYTF
TGTGCCAGCATCCTAACGCTTGAACTCTCCCGGGACAGCGATTATGGCTACACCTTC